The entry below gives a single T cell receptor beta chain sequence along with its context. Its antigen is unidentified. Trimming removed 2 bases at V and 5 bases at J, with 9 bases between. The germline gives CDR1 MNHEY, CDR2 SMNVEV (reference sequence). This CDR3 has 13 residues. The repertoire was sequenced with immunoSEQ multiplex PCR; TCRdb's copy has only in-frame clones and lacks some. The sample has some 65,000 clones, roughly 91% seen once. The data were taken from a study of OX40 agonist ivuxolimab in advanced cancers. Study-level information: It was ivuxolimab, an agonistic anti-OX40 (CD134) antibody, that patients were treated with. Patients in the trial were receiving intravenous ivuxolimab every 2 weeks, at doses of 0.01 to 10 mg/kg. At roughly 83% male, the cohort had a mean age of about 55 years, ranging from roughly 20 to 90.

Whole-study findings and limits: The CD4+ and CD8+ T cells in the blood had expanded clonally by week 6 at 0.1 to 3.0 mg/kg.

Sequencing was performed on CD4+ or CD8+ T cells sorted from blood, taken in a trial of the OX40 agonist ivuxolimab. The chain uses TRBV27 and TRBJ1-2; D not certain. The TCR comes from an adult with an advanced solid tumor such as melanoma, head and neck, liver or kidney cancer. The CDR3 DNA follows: TGTGCCAGCAGTTTACGTGGTTTTTATGGCTACACCTTC. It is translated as CASSLRGFYGYTF.